A single sample is the source of the 30 T cell receptor beta chains below, sequenced in a study of blood T cell repertoires in COVID-19. Here immunoSEQ multiplex PCR was the method, and the copy in TCRdb shows in-frame clones only, minus some. Seen here are roughly 75,000 clones, approximately 85% observed once, and the top ten hold roughly 9.6%. Sequencing was performed on peripheral blood. The receptors come from a man between 50 and 59 years old with COVID-19, enrolled during active disease.

V usage is TRBV3-1 (or the pseudogene TRBV3-2) and J usage is TRBJ1-1; D possibly corresponds to TRBD1 (5 bases). The CDR3 consists of 16 residues. The germline V gene encodes CDR1 LGHDT and CDR2 YNNKEL (reference sequence). V lost 5 bases to trimming and J lost 3 bases, with 19 bases between them. The CDR3 loop reads CASSSPRAINHTEAFF. In DNA, the CDR3 is TGTGCCAGCAGCTCCCCCAGGGCTATTAACCACACTGAAGCTTTCTTT.

A word on this clone: One end of the junction varies from germline; a read error may be responsible. The chain has TRBV7-9 and TRBJ2-7; D remains ambiguous. The CDR3 has 14 residues. Germline V gives CDR1 SEHNR, CDR2 FQNEAQ (reference sequence). The CDR3 bases are TGTGCCAGCAGCTTAGCGTCAGGCTCCCACGAGCAGTACTTC. Translated: CASSLASGSHEQYF.

This rearrangement joins TRBV3-1 (or the pseudogene TRBV3-2) to TRBJ1-3; D uncertain. This CDR3 is built from 16 residues. Germline CDR1 LGHDT, CDR2 YNNKEL (reference sequence). Trimming shortened V by 1 base and J by 0 bases, and 10 bases separated the two germline ends. The CDR3 DNA is TGTGCCAGCAGCCAAGCCATACTCATCTCTGGAAACACCATATATTTT. Amino acids: CASSQAILISGNTIYF.

J is TRBJ1-2 and V is TRBV7-9, with unresolved D. Germline V lookup: CDR1 SEHNR, CDR2 FQNEAQ (reference sequence). The V end lost 5 bases, the J end lost 8 bases, and 12 bases lay between the germline ends. The CDR3 covers 12 residues. CDR3 protein: CASSREAKGYTF. Here the CDR3 DNA reads TGTGCCAGCAGCCGAGAGGCAAAAGGCTACACCTTC.

The genes are TRBV13 and TRBJ1-1; D remains unclear. Trimming removed 4 bases at V and 0 bases at J, with 15 bases between. Germline CDR1 PRHDT, CDR2 FYEKMQ (reference sequence). The CDR3 consists of 16 residues. Here the CDR3 DNA reads TGTGCCAGCAGCTCAGATACAGACGGTGTGAACACTGAAGCTTTCTTT. Translating gives CASSSDTDGVNTEAFF.

The chain uses TRBV2 and TRBJ1-3, with 11 bases that match TRBD1. Germline trimming cut 5 bases from V and 7 bases from J; bases unmatched to any gene: 4. This CDR3 has 14 amino acids. Germline CDR1 and CDR2: SNHLY and FYNNEI. The CDR3: CASSRTGGGNTIYF. CDR3 nucleotide sequence: TGTGCCAGCAGTCGGACAGGGGGCGGGAACACCATATATTTT.

This chain connects TRBV11-2 to TRBJ1-5; D is ambiguous. Germline CDR1 is SGHAT and CDR2 is FQNNGV. Between the trimmed V and J ends, which lost 4 bases and 2 bases, there was a span of 12 bases. The CDR3 consists of 15 residues. The chain's CDR3 is CASSYGSGGNQPQHF. The CDR3 DNA is TGTGCCAGCAGCTACGGGAGCGGCGGCAATCAGCCCCAGCATTTT.

The chain joins TRBV6-5 to TRBJ2-4; 9 nucleotides match TRBD1. The trim removed 6 bases at V and 1 base at J, leaving 4 bases unmatched. The germline CDR1 and CDR2 sequences are MNHEY and SVGAGI. The CDR3 is 15 residues long. Here the CDR3 DNA reads TGTGCCAGCAGGGCGGGACAGGGTGCCAAAAACATTCAGTACTTC. This translates into CASRAGQGAKNIQYF.

The J gene is TRBJ2-3, the V gene TRBV5-8, with 9 nucleotides matching TRBD1. CDR1 is SGHTS and CDR2 is YDEGEE in the germline V gene. V dropped 3 bases and J dropped 5; count of bases not matched to a gene: 7. The CDR3 has 15 residues. DNA of the CDR3: TGTGCCAGCAGCTCGGGACAGGGCAGGGTAGATACGCAGTATTTT. Its translation is CASSSGQGRVDTQYF.

The count of this clone is one. The genes are TRBV7-2 and TRBJ1-1; D unclear. Trimming cost V 2 bases and J 0 bases, with 4 bases left between them. The CDR3 is 13 residues long. Germline V gene data show CDR1 as SGHTA and CDR2 as FQGNSA. The CDR3 DNA sequence: TGTGCCAGCAGCTTATATATGAACACTGAAGCTTTCTTT. Protein: CASSLYMNTEAFF.

The rearrangement uses TRBV7-9 and TRBJ2-5; possibly TRBD1 for D (6 bases). CDR1 and CDR2 from the germline V gene are SEHNR and FQNEAQ (reference sequence). Trimming left V 3 bases short and J 2 bases short, with 10 bases between. The CDR3 has 14 amino acids. As DNA, the CDR3 is TGTGCCAGCAGCTTCCCCAGGGGACAAGAGACCCAGTACTTC. Translation: CASSFPRGQETQYF.

The chain joins TRBV19 to TRBJ2-7; D gene ambiguous. Trimming cost V 5 bases and J 3 bases, with 11 bases left between them. Germline CDR1 is LNHDA and CDR2 is SQIVND (reference sequence). This CDR3 region has 13 residues. DNA of the CDR3: TGTGCCAGTAGTCCAGGCTTCTTCTACGAGCAGTACTTC. This encodes CASSPGFFYEQYF.

V is TRBV30 and J is TRBJ1-5; TRBD1 aligns across 7 bases. After removal of 6 bases from V and 4 bases from J, the junction contained 9 bases not matched to a gene. Germline V gene lookup returns CDR1 GTSNPN and CDR2 SVGIG (reference sequence). The CDR3 totals 14 residues. CDR3 residues: CACVGGGGNQPQHF. The CDR3 coding sequence is TGTGCCTGCGTCGGAGGGGGCGGGAATCAGCCCCAGCATTTT. Full variable domain (remainder filled in from reference TRBV30 and TRBJ1-5): SQTIHQWPATLVQPVGSPLSLECTVEGTSNPNLYWYRQAAGRGLQLLFYSVGIGQISSEVPQNLSASRPQDRQFILSSKKLLLSDSGFYLCACVGGGGNQPQHFGDGTRLSIL.

This clone appeared once. The V call is TRBV29-1, the J call TRBJ2-7; 11 bases are shared with TRBD2. The V gene's germline CDR1 is SQVTM and CDR2 ANQGSEA. V lost 1 base and J lost 2; bases outside the gene matches: 4. The CDR3 has 15 residues. CDR3 residues: CSVEGSTSGTYEQYF. CDR3 bases: TGCAGCGTTGAAGGCTCGACTAGCGGGACCTACGAGCAGTACTTC.

This clone was counted once. The chain carries TRBV12-3 or TRBV12-4 and TRBJ1-2, with D hard to call. Trimming removed 8 bases from V and 8 bases from J, with 15 bases in between. The CDR3 consists of 12 residues. CDR3 amino acids: CASLNLMRGYTF. The DNA for the CDR3 is TGTGCCAGCCTGAACCTCATGAGGGGCTACACCTTC.

The rearrangement links TRBV20-1 to TRBJ1-4, with D perhaps matching TRBD1 (5 bases). Trimming shortened V by 3 bases and J by 5 bases, and 10 bases separated the two germline ends. This CDR3 is 13 amino acids long. The germline gives CDR1 DFQATT, CDR2 SNEGSKA (reference sequence). The CDR3 nucleotides are TGCAGTGCTAGTAGGACATCGAATGAAAAACTGTTTTTT. The encoded protein is CSASRTSNEKLFF.

The J gene is TRBJ2-4, the V gene TRBV30; TRBD2 might be the D (5 bases). V was shortened by 5 bases and J by 1 base, with 15 bases between the two germline ends. This CDR3 contains 15 residues. Germline CDR1 GTSNPN, CDR2 SVGIG (reference sequence). This CDR3 is CAWSNGNLAKNIQYF. For the CDR3, the DNA is TGTGCCTGGTCTAACGGGAACCTGGCCAAAAACATTCAGTACTTC.

This chain uses TRBV19 with TRBJ2-7; 8 nucleotides match TRBD1. Germline CDR1 and CDR2: LNHDA and SQIVND (reference sequence). V shed 5 bases and J 3 bases; nucleotides not matched to a gene: 3. The CDR3 has 13 residues. For the CDR3, the DNA is TGTGCCAGTAGTCCAGGGGGCGACTACGAGCAGTACTTC. This codes for CASSPGGDYEQYF.

The gene calls are TRBV19 and TRBJ1-4, with 9 bases aligning to TRBD1. Germline lookup yields CDR1 LNHDA and CDR2 SQIVND (reference sequence). The CDR3 runs 14 residues. V dropped 6 bases and J dropped 7; count of bases not matched to a gene: 6. This CDR3 is CASSTWTGAEKLFF. CDR3 nucleotide sequence: TGTGCCAGTAGCACGTGGACAGGGGCTGAAAAACTGTTTTTT.

The CDR3 nucleotides read TGTGCCAGCAAGGGGCGGACCGGGGAGCTGTTTTTT. Its protein is CASKGRTGELFF. This chain links TRBV6-5 with TRBJ2-2; weak D call: TRBD1 (5 bases). The germline gives CDR1 MNHEY, CDR2 SVGAGI. V lost 7 bases, J lost 5 bases, and 8 bases lay in between. The CDR3 sequence is 12 residues long.

CDR3 in amino acids: CASSRSDRRLNEKLFF. CDR3 bases: TGTGCCAGTAGCCGTTCGGACAGGCGACTTAATGAAAAACTGTTTTTT. The chain couples TRBV19 to TRBJ1-4; 7 bases are a match to TRBD1. V dropped 6 bases and J dropped 4; count of bases not matched to a gene: 11. Germline V gene lookup returns CDR1 LNHDA and CDR2 SQIVND (reference sequence). The CDR3 has 16 amino acids.

The chain recombines TRBV30 with TRBJ2-4; 7 positions match TRBD2. The CDR3 consists of 16 residues. Germline CDR1 reads GTSNPN; CDR2 reads SVGIG (reference sequence). The ends lost 0 bases at V and 6 bases at J; junction bases unmatched: 11. CDR3 protein: CAWSVGGRWVRNIQYF. DNA of the CDR3: TGTGCCTGGAGTGTGGGGGGGAGGTGGGTGAGAAACATTCAGTACTTC.

The CDR3 here is CAWGAKGEGRQLYF. DNA of the CDR3: TGTGCCTGGGGGGCAAAGGGGGAGGGCCGGCAATTGTACTTC. This sequence joins TRBV30 and TRBJ2-7, with D perhaps TRBD2 (7 bases). Per germline, CDR1 GTSNPN and CDR2 SVGIG (reference sequence). This CDR3 contains 14 residues. Trimming removed 5 bases from V and 12 bases from J, with 26 bases in between.

The rearrangement links TRBV20-1 to TRBJ1-2; no reliable D call. Germline V gene sequence: CDR1 DFQATT, CDR2 SNEGSKA (reference sequence). This CDR3 is built from 11 residues. V was shortened by 2 bases and J by 8 bases, with 9 bases between the two germline ends. CDR3 residues: CSARSPRGYTF. The CDR3, as DNA: TGCAGTGCTAGATCCCCCCGGGGCTACACCTTC.

This chain connects TRBV11-2 to TRBJ2-2, with 13 bases fitting TRBD2. Germline lookup yields CDR1 SGHAT and CDR2 FQNNGV. Losses at the gene ends were 3 bases for V and 7 bases for J; bases not matched to a gene: 8. The CDR3 sequence is 17 residues long. CDR3 region: CASSFTLAGGPDGELFF. CDR3 sequence (DNA): TGTGCCAGCAGCTTCACACTAGCGGGAGGGCCGGACGGGGAGCTGTTTTTT.

The chain couples TRBV7-9 to TRBJ2-6, with D perhaps matching TRBD1 (5 bases). The CDR3 sequence is 13 residues long. The V and J ends lost 10 bases and 2 bases respectively, with 9 bases between them. Germline V CDR1 and CDR2: SEHNR, FQNEAQ (reference sequence). The CDR3 is CATGLAGANVLTF. The CDR3 DNA follows: TGTGCCACAGGGTTGGCTGGGGCCAACGTCCTGACTTTC.

The chain has TRBV4-2 and TRBJ1-1; a weak D match, TRBD1 (5 bases). V shed 6 bases and J shed 5 bases, with 16 bases lying between them. Germline V gene data show CDR1 as LGHNA and CDR2 as YNFKEQ. The CDR3 totals 14 residues. CDR3 amino acids: CASSLTGDGTEAFF. CDR3 nucleotide sequence: TGTGCCAGCAGTCTCACGGGGGACGGGACTGAAGCTTTCTTT.

The chain uses TRBV4-1 and TRBJ2-5, with a possible D match to TRBD1 (6 bases). The CDR3 contains 14 residues. V shed 1 base and J shed 1 base, with 7 bases lying between them. The germline V gene encodes CDR1 MGHRA and CDR2 YSYEKL. CDR3 in DNA: TGCGCCAGCAGCCAAGGGGACACCCAAGAGACCCAGTACTTC. It specifies CASSQGDTQETQYF.

This clone was detected only once. The CDR3 sequence is CASSAASSTGTGGAEQYF. CDR3 nucleotides: TGTGCCAGCAGCGCCGCAAGTAGTACCGGGACAGGGGGCGCCGAGCAGTACTTC. V is TRBV9 and J is TRBJ2-7, with 12 bases that match TRBD1. Germline values: CDR1 SGDLS, CDR2 YYNGEE. Unmatched junction bases numbered 16, after V lost 3 bases and J lost 6 bases. The CDR3 runs 18 residues. Drawing the rest from reference TRBV9 and TRBJ2-7, the complete variable domain is DSGVTQTPKHLITATGQRVTLRCSPRSGDLSVYWYQQSLDQGLQFLIQYYNGEERAKGNILERFSAQQFPDLHSELNLSSLELGDSALYFCASSAASSTGTGGAEQYFGPGTRLTVT.

This chain uses TRBV18 with TRBJ2-7; weak D call: TRBD1 (6 bases). The CDR3 spans 14 residues. Germline V gene sequence: CDR1 KGHSH, CDR2 LQKENI. With 2 bases removed from V and 2 bases from J, the gap between germline ends came to 10 bases. The CDR3: CASSPKQGTYEQYF. The DNA for the CDR3 is TGTGCCAGCTCACCAAAACAGGGAACCTACGAGCAGTACTTC.